These T cell receptor beta chains were read from a single sample in a study of T-cell reconstitution after alpha-beta-depleted transplantation in children. MiXCR was run by TCRdb on the PCR reads, yielding one entry per CDR3 protein. This table holds roughly 200,000 distinct CDR3 sequences, around 7.7% found once. Sequenced here: PBMCs, mostly from graft donor cells, sampled 360 days after TCRalphabeta/CD19-depleted stem cell transplant. The receptors come from a male patient aged 2-10 years who had a stem cell transplant for acute myeloid leukemia, so the T cells may come from the graft donor. CDR3s include the opening cysteine and the closing phenylalanine or tryptophan. Expanded clones are given a class, and other clones once, few, many or no size at all.

size: few
length: 13
J: TRBJ2-7
V: TRBV7-9
CDR3: CASSLAGYYEQYF

size: few
length: 14
J: TRBJ2-2
V: TRBV20-1
CDR3: CSASRAGFTGELFF

size: few
length: 18
J: TRBJ2-2
V: TRBV7-3
CDR3: CASSLVVGSGANTGELFF

size: few
length: 14
J: TRBJ2-5
V: TRBV5-1
CDR3: CASSPTAGQETQYF

size: few
length: 14
J: TRBJ1-1
V: TRBV18
CDR3: CASSPPQSGTEAFF

size: many
length: 14
J: TRBJ2-2
V: TRBV20-1
CDR3: CSARDPGRPGELFF

size: .
length: 13
J: TRBJ2-7
V: TRBV10-3
CDR3: CAIKGQPEYEQYF

size: few
length: 12
J: TRBJ2-7
V: TRBV20-1
CDR3: CSARTGAYEQYF

size: few
length: 11
J: TRBJ1-2
V: TRBV2
CDR3: CASMSNYGYTF

size: many
length: 14
J: TRBJ1-1
V: TRBV12-3/TRBV12-4
CDR3: CASSKRIMNTEAFF

size: many
length: 15
J: TRBJ2-3
V: TRBV5-1
CDR3: CASSIYRAPGDTQYF

size: .
length: 13
J: TRBJ2-3
V: TRBV7-9
CDR3: CASSQTGRDTQYF

size: many
length: 13
J: TRBJ1-4
V: TRBV29-1
CDR3: CSAGGLPNEKLFF

size: many
length: 15
J: TRBJ2-3
V: TRBV7-3
CDR3: CASSLTSGPTDTQYF

size: few
length: 14
J: TRBJ1-2
V: TRBV7-2
CDR3: CASSTLSGDYGYTF

size: few
length: 16
J: TRBJ1-3
V: TRBV5-1
CDR3: CASSRDRADAGNTIYF

size: few
length: 17
J: TRBJ2-7
V: TRBV6-5
CDR3: CASSYSVSGGSSYEQYF

size: .
length: 15
J: TRBJ1-2
V: TRBV7-2
CDR3: CASSPRTGPFYGYTF

size: few
length: 13
J: TRBJ1-2
V: TRBV5-1
CDR3: CASSLAAGYGYTF

size: many
length: 15
J: TRBJ2-4
V: TRBV7-2
CDR3: CASSLRLGAKNIQYF

size: few
length: 16
J: TRBJ2-1
V: TRBV4-3
CDR3: CASSQVGTGAGGEQFF

size: .
length: 12
J: TRBJ1-2
V: TRBV5-1
CDR3: CASSRGRDGYTF

size: .
length: 20
J: TRBJ1-1
V: TRBV19
CDR3: CASSIDPSGAEILLNTEAFF

size: many
length: 16
J: TRBJ2-1
V: TRBV5-1
CDR3: CASSLVRGSSYNEQFF

size: .
length: 11
J: TRBJ2-3
V: TRBV29-1
CDR3: CSAPLANTQYF

size: many
length: 12
J: TRBJ1-1
V: TRBV29-1
CDR3: CSVRRLDTEAFF

size: many
length: 14
J: TRBJ2-3
V: TRBV19
CDR3: CASSIGQGADTQYF

size: few
length: 16
J: TRBJ2-1
V: TRBV20-1
CDR3: CSARPFTSGSHNEQFF

size: few
length: 12
J: TRBJ2-7
V: TRBV6-5
CDR3: CASSYIGLEQYF

size: .
length: 17
J: TRBJ2-4
V: TRBV12-3/TRBV12-4
CDR3: CASSSNQLAVAKNIEYF

size: many
length: 13
J: TRBJ2-7
V: TRBV4-1
CDR3: CASSEDNTYEQYF

size: few
length: 15
J: TRBJ2-5
V: TRBV12-5
CDR3: CASARGQGVQETQYF

size: few
length: 15
J: TRBJ2-3
V: TRBV5-1
CDR3: CASSLLAANPDTQYF

size: .
length: 15
J: TRBJ2-1
V: TRBV30
CDR3: CAWSRDSGRNNEQFF

size: many
length: 14
J: TRBJ2-1
V: TRBV7-9
CDR3: CASSPSGTYNEQFF

size: many
length: 16
J: TRBJ2-3
V: TRBV5-1
CDR3: CASSLEWGTSGGTQYF

size: .
length: 16
J: TRBJ1-1
V: TRBV6-2/TRBV6-3
CDR3: CASSRLTATGDTEAFF

size: .
length: 15
J: TRBJ1-5
V: TRBV5-5
CDR3: CASSFWGPSNQPQHF

size: many
length: 14
J: TRBJ2-1
V: TRBV7-6
CDR3: CASSPRQVNNEQFF

size: many
length: 13
J: TRBJ1-1
V: TRBV29-1
CDR3: CSGTGQLNTEAFF

size: many
length: 19
J: TRBJ2-2
V: TRBV5-6
CDR3: CASSHMDDGQFANTGELFF

size: .
length: 15
J: TRBJ2-7
V: TRBV15
CDR3: CATSDRTSGSGEQYF

size: .
length: 15
J: TRBJ1-2
V: TRBV27
CDR3: CASSSRQGSYYGYTF

size: few
length: 13
J: TRBJ1-5
V: TRBV20-1
CDR3: CSARAGNNQPQHF

size: .
length: 15
J: TRBJ2-1
V: TRBV10-3
CDR3: CAISRTSGLRGEQFF

size: many
length: 14
J: TRBJ2-4
V: TRBV25-1
CDR3: CASSDPRKGNIQYF

size: .
length: 14
J: TRBJ2-3
V: TRBV29-1
CDR3: CSVDLAGKSDTQYF

size: many
length: 14
J: TRBJ1-1
V: TRBV12-3/TRBV12-4
CDR3: CASVPGQINTEAFF

size: .
length: 14
J: TRBJ2-5
V: TRBV5-1
CDR3: CASNPTVYQETQYF

size: many
length: 15
J: TRBJ2-3
V: TRBV28
CDR3: CASSSPTRIADTQYF

size: many
length: 15
J: TRBJ2-1
V: TRBV7-3
CDR3: CASSLNGLRDGEQFF

size: many
length: 14
J: TRBJ2-3
V: TRBV12-5
CDR3: CASGLASRKGTQYF

size: few
length: 16
J: TRBJ2-1
V: TRBV6-1
CDR3: CASRGLAGLSYNEQFF